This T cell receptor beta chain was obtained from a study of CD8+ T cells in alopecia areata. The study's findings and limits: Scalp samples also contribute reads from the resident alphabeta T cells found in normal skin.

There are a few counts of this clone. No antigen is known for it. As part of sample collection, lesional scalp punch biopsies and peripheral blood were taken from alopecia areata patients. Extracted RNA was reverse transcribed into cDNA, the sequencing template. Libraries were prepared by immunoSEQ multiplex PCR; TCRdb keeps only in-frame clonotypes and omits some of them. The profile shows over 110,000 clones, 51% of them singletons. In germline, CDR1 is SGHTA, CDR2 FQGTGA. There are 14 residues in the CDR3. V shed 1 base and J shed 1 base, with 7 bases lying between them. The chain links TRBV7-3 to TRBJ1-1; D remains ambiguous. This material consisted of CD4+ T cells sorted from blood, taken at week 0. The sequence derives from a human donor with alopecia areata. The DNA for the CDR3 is TGTGCCAGCAGCTTAATCGGGGAGAACACTGAAGCTTTCTTT. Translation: CASSLIGENTEAFF. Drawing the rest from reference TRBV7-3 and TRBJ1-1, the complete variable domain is GAGVSQTPSNKVTEKGKYVELRCDPISGHTALYWYRQSLGQGPEFLIYFQGTGAADDSGLPNDRFFAVRPEGSVSTLKIQRTERGDSAVYLCASSLIGENTEAFFGQGTRLTVV.